One sample yielded the 24 T cell receptor beta chains listed below, sequenced in a study of blood T cells in healthy people across ages. Together with a sample-barcoded 5' primer, a J-beta primer mix was included in a second PCR lasting roughly 7 to 11 cycles. Via MiXCR, TCRdb re-called the 5' RACE reads, giving one row per CDR3 protein. Of 780,000 or so distinct CDR3 sequences detected, roughly 25% appear once; the ten largest clones hold 3% to 4.5%. The same data also contributed to another study, on T cells of mothers and their children.

Sequenced input: blood. The receptors come from a boy between 10 and 17 years old in good health.

The gene calls are TRBV29-1 and TRBJ1-2; D is uncertain. The germline CDR1 and CDR2 sequences are SQVTM and ANQGSEA. This CDR3 is built from 12 residues. V dropped 4 bases and J dropped 2 bases, with 8 bases sitting between them. The chain's CDR3 is CSVVQSNYGYTF. CDR3 coding DNA: TGCAGCGTTGTACAAAGCAACTATGGCTACACCTTC.

At least ten counts were recorded for this clonotype. The DNA of the CDR3 is TGTGCCAGCAGCTGGGGACGGACCTACGAGCAGTACTTC. This codes for CASSWGRTYEQYF. This sequence joins TRBV7-3 and TRBJ2-7, with D perhaps TRBD1 or TRBD2 (5 bases each). The length of the CDR3 is 13 residues. Trimming took 4 bases from V and 2 from J, leaving 9 bases between them. CDR1 SGHTA and CDR2 FQGTGA come from the germline V gene.

This clonotype has ten or more counts. This rearrangement joins TRBV28 to TRBJ1-1; a possible D gene is TRBD1 (6 bases). Trimming cost V 3 bases and J 6 bases, with 8 bases left between them. CDR1 and CDR2 from the germline V gene are MDHEN and SYDVKM. CDR3 length equals 12 residues. The CDR3 here is CASSLGGSEAFF. DNA for the CDR3: TGTGCCAGCAGTTTGGGGGGCTCTGAAGCTTTCTTT.

This clonotype was detected a few times. The V call is TRBV5-5, the J call TRBJ2-5; D remains ambiguous. Trimming took 3 bases from V and 5 from J, leaving 14 bases between them. Germline V gene sequence: CDR1 SGHKS, CDR2 YYEKEE (reference sequence). The CDR3 has 14 residues. CDR3 bases: TGTGCCAGCAGCTCTGGTCCGGTTGAGGAGACCCAGTACTTC. Its translation is CASSSGPVEETQYF.

Only a few counts were recorded for this clonotype. CDR3 region: CSARNVIYGYTF. The DNA for the CDR3 is TGCAGTGCTAGAAATGTTATCTATGGCTACACCTTC. The chain couples TRBV20-1 to TRBJ1-2; no definite D call. The V gene lost 2 bases and the J gene lost 4 bases, with 8 bases spanning the gap. This CDR3 is 12 amino acids long. The germline V gene encodes CDR1 DFQATT and CDR2 SNEGSKA (reference sequence).

This clonotype turned up a few times. The V call is TRBV12-3 or TRBV12-4, the J call TRBJ2-5; D tentatively fits TRBD1 or TRBD2 (6 bases each). The end of the DNA aligns better with TRBJ2-1, so the J call may be wrong. This CDR3 comprises 15 residues. The CDR3 loop is CASSLGGLGDTEQFF. Here the CDR3 DNA reads TGTGCCAGCAGTCTCGGGGGCTTGGGGGACACTGAGCAGTTCTTC.

J is TRBJ1-5 and V is TRBV12-3 or TRBV12-4; perhaps TRBD1 as D (6 bases). The CDR3 is 15 residues long. V lost 6 bases and J 1 base, leaving 13 bases between the germline ends. The CDR3 bases are TGTGCCAGCAGCCTCGGACAGTTAAGCAATCAGCCCCAGCATTTT. It encodes CASSLGQLSNQPQHF.

The J gene is TRBJ1-6, the V gene TRBV20-1; TRBD1 might be the D (5 bases). Trimming took off 3 bases at V and 14 bases at J, with 20 bases between the two ends. CDR1 and CDR2 from the germline V gene are DFQATT and SNEGSKA (reference sequence). There are 14 residues in the CDR3. This chain's CDR3 is CSASAGASLGTLHF. The CDR3 region has the DNA TGCAGTGCTAGTGCCGGGGCCAGCCTCGGTACCCTCCACTTT.

The V and J genes are TRBV7-9 and TRBJ1-4; D is unclear. The CDR3 totals 13 residues. Germline CDR1 and CDR2: SEHNR and FQNEAQ (reference sequence). V was shortened by 8 bases and J by 0 bases, with 7 bases between the two germline ends. DNA of the CDR3: TGTGCCAGCGGGTATGCAACTAATGAAAAACTGTTTTTT. Protein: CASGYATNEKLFF.

This clonotype turned up a few times. The V call is TRBV30, the J call TRBJ2-3, with unresolved D. CDR1 and CDR2 from the germline V gene are GTSNPN and SVGIG (reference sequence). This CDR3 has 15 residues. The ends were cut back, 0 bases at V and 2 bases at J, with 12 bases in the middle. CDR3 region: CAWSVFLGYTDTQYF. CDR3 sequence (DNA): TGTGCCTGGAGTGTATTCCTGGGGTACACAGATACGCAGTATTTT.

The rearrangement uses TRBV19 and TRBJ1-2; tentative D call: TRBD1 (6 bases). CDR1 is LNHDA, CDR2 SQIVND, per germline (reference sequence). The CDR3 runs 13 residues. Trimming stripped 5 bases from V and 8 bases from J, with 15 bases between. The CDR3 loop reads CASSDRTLGGYTF. CDR3 sequence (DNA): TGTGCCAGTAGTGACAGGACCCTAGGGGGCTACACCTTC.

The CDR3 protein is CASSLPGQGNEQFF. The CDR3 DNA reads as TGTGCCAGCAGTTTACCGGGACAGGGGAATGAGCAGTTCTTC. The rearrangement uses TRBV27 and TRBJ2-5, with TRBD1 matching over 10 bases. The J call is uncertain, as TRBJ2-1 better fits the DNA end. The CDR3 extends over 14 amino acids. The germline V gene encodes CDR1 MNHEY and CDR2 SMNVEV (reference sequence).

This clonotype has more than one count but fewer than ten. The J gene is TRBJ1-3, the V gene TRBV15; D gene ambiguous. Trimming stripped 6 bases from V and 2 bases from J, with 8 bases between. The CDR3 is 13 amino acids. Germline values: CDR1 LNHNV, CDR2 YYDKDF (reference sequence). The CDR3 DNA follows: TGTGCCACCAGAGACAATACTGGAAACACCATATATTTT. This encodes CATRDNTGNTIYF.

The chain carries TRBV4-2 and TRBJ1-4; D is undetermined. Germline V gene data show CDR1 as LGHNA and CDR2 as YNFKEQ. This CDR3 contains 14 residues. The germline V and J ends were trimmed by 0 bases and 8 bases, with 10 bases remaining between them. The CDR3 protein is CASSQESPAEKLFF. CDR3 sequence (DNA): TGTGCCAGCAGCCAAGAATCCCCAGCCGAAAAACTGTTTTTT.

The chain links TRBV29-1 to TRBJ2-3, with 13 bases matching TRBD2. Germline assignment: CDR1 SQVTM and CDR2 ANQGSEA. J gave up 3 bases and V 6 bases, and 6 bases lay outside the gene matches. The CDR3 is 15 amino acids. The CDR3 coding sequence is TGCAGCGTGGTGACTAGCGGGGGGTATACAGATACGCAGTATTTT. This encodes CSVVTSGGYTDTQYF.

This chain joins TRBV6-2 or TRBV6-3 and TRBJ1-3, with D possibly matching TRBD1 (6 bases). Trimming left V 5 bases short and J 4 bases short, with 12 bases between. The CDR3 sequence is 14 residues long. In germline, CDR1 is MNHEY, CDR2 SVGEGT. The CDR3 is CASSPSGAGNTIYF. The DNA of the CDR3 is TGTGCCAGCAGTCCGTCGGGGGCCGGAAACACCATATATTTT.

The V and J genes are TRBV7-3 and TRBJ2-3; 11 bases align to TRBD2. Looked up from germline, CDR1 is SGHTA and CDR2 is FQGTGA. This CDR3 comprises 15 residues. V lost 5 bases and J lost 4; bases outside the gene matches: 5. The CDR3 loop reads CASSRLAGRADTQYF. In DNA form, the CDR3 reads TGTGCCAGCAGCAGACTAGCGGGACGGGCAGATACGCAGTATTTT.

This clonotype was counted once. V usage is TRBV28 and J usage is TRBJ2-4; D gene unclear. V lost 4 bases and J 1 base, leaving 8 bases between the germline ends. The CDR3 totals 14 residues. CDR1 is MDHEN and CDR2 is SYDVKM in the germline V gene. The CDR3 spells CASSSPNAKNIQYF. CDR3 sequence (DNA): TGTGCCAGCAGTTCTCCCAACGCCAAAAACATTCAGTACTTC.

This chain connects TRBV29-1 to TRBJ1-1; D is undetermined. This CDR3 contains 14 residues. V shed 8 bases and J shed 4 bases, with 20 bases lying between them. CDR1 is SQVTM and CDR2 is ANQGSEA in the germline V gene. CDR3 loop: CSTRAMGWGTEAFF. The CDR3 DNA follows: TGCAGCACCCGGGCAATGGGCTGGGGCACTGAAGCTTTCTTT. Supplemented by reference TRBV29-1 and TRBJ1-1, the full variable domain reads SAVISQKPSRDICQRGTSLTIQCQVDSQVTMMFWYRQQPGQSLTLIATANQGSEATYESGFVIDKFPISRPNLTFSTLTVSNMSPEDSSIYLCSTRAMGWGTEAFFGQGTRLTVV.

The sample holds many counts of this clonotype. The chain employs TRBV6-2 or TRBV6-3 and TRBJ2-1; D might be TRBD1 (6 bases). Germline CDR1 is MNHEY and CDR2 is SVGEGT. With 5 bases removed from V and 1 base from J, the gap between germline ends came to 12 bases. This CDR3 is built from 15 residues. This CDR3 reads CASSDRMGSYNEQFF. The CDR3 DNA follows: TGTGCCAGCAGTGACAGGATGGGTTCCTACAATGAGCAGTTCTTC.

The table lists this clonotype with a few counts. The chain uses TRBV20-1 and TRBJ1-6; no firm D call. V was cut by 6 bases and J by 2 bases, with 14 bases left in between. CDR3 size: 15 residues. Germline V gene sequence: CDR1 DFQATT, CDR2 SNEGSKA (reference sequence). CDR3 sequence (DNA): TGCAGTGCCCCAGACGGAATTGCCTATAATTCACCCCTCCACTTT. This sequence encodes CSAPDGIAYNSPLHF.

The chain is built from TRBV5-1 and TRBJ2-5; D is possibly TRBD2 (7 bases). The J call is in doubt because the DNA end fits TRBJ2-7 better. This CDR3 spans 16 amino acids. Per germline, CDR1 SGHRS and CDR2 YFSETQ. The chain's CDR3 is CASSLAMGEGVYEQYF. In DNA, the CDR3 is TGCGCCAGCAGCTTGGCCATGGGGGAGGGGGTCTACGAGCAGTACTTC.

The chain has TRBV27 and TRBJ2-3; the D is unclear. Deletions cut 3 bases from V and 3 bases from J, with 10 bases between. The germline CDR1 and CDR2 sequences are MNHEY and SMNVEV (reference sequence). There are 14 residues in the CDR3. The CDR3 bases are TGTGCCAGCAGTTTCGGTTTCACAACAGATACGCAGTATTTT. Amino acid sequence: CASSFGFTTDTQYF.

The chain links TRBV19 to TRBJ2-7; TRBD1 aligns across 7 bases. The V and J ends lost 10 bases and 4 bases, in that order; junction bases with no gene match: 13. The length of the CDR3 is 14 residues. Germline loops: CDR1 LNHDA, CDR2 SQIVND (reference sequence). Here the CDR3 DNA reads TGTGCCACCAAGCCTTGGGACAGAGGATACGAGCAGTACTTC. This gives the protein CATKPWDRGYEQYF.